Listed below are T cell receptor beta chains from one sample, sequenced in a study of blood T cell repertoires in COVID-19. Only in-frame clones appear in the TCRdb table, and some are missing; sequencing was by immunoSEQ multiplex PCR. The sample has about 220,000 clones; 84% are singletons. The sequencing input was peripheral blood. The receptors come from a man aged 25-45 years with active or convalescent COVID-19. Both conserved end residues are part of each CDR3.

>TRBJ2-7|TRBV7-2
CASSGGGSSYEQYF
>TRBJ2-1|TRBV28
CASGGPTTGTGYNEQFF
>TRBJ1-5|TRBV7-2
CASSLAFVTGFQPQHF
>TRBJ1-6|TRBV6-1
CASSDLDRVSRNSPLHF
>TRBJ2-3|TRBV5-1
CASSYLAGGTDTQYF
>TRBJ1-4|TRBV6-5
CASSIGRRSNEKLFF
>TRBJ1-2|TRBV4-1
CASSQTTGNKGGYTF
>TRBJ2-7|TRBV5-1
CASSLASSYEQYF
>TRBJ2-1|TRBV9
CASSVFDTSYNEQFF
>TRBJ2-7|TRBV11-2
CASSLEVGEQYF
>TRBJ1-3|TRBV23-1
CASSQPQPWGGYGNTIYF
>TRBJ1-1|TRBV9
CASSVDTPNTEAFF
>TRBJ1-5|TRBV30
CAWSVGTGEFRSNQPQHF
>TRBJ1-1|TRBV11-2
CASSLDMETGALNTEAFF
>TRBJ2-7|TRBV19
CASSIGGAGRDEQYF
>TRBJ1-5|TRBV29-1
CSVGGSNQPQHF
>TRBJ2-1|TRBV28
CASSPGLAEINEQFF
>TRBJ2-2|TRBV7-2
CASSLEAGGAGELFF
>TRBJ2-1|TRBV10-2
CASSFGTSGNEQFF
>TRBJ2-1|TRBV5-1
CASSLEASGSYNEQFF
>TRBJ2-7|TRBV29-1
CSVENRSSYEQYF
>TRBJ2-7|TRBV11-2
CASSLEAGAYEQYF
>TRBJ1-2|TRBV7-9
CASSTGEGRYGYTF
>TRBJ1-5|TRBV19
CASSDRGYQPQHF
>TRBJ2-7|TRBV5-6
CASSLAGQHSYEQYF
>TRBJ1-2|TRBV28
CASIGAPSYGYTF
>TRBJ1-4|TRBV2
CASGREFEKLFF
>TRBJ2-2|TRBV3-1/TRBV3-2
CASSQAGQGVPGELFF
>TRBJ1-2|TRBV6-5
CASSYSPGTAFYGYTF
>TRBJ2-7|TRBV5-8
CASSLGQGSSYEQYF
>TRBJ2-7|TRBV15
CATSPRRDRANEQYF
>TRBJ2-7|TRBV23-1
CASSRTSGSEQYF
>TRBJ2-1|TRBV4-3
CASSQERDPHDEQFF
>TRBJ2-5|TRBV5-1
CASSLVYRGPRETQYF
>TRBJ2-3|TRBV9
CASSAPRGADTDTQYF
>TRBJ1-6|TRBV5-4
CASSLDGSYNSPLHF